This TCR beta chain was sequenced during a study of blood T cell repertoires in COVID-19. Looking at the study overall: The samples span acute and convalescent COVID-19 from the United States, Italy and Spain. T cells, B-cell-depleted T cells, or PBMCs supplied cDNA or gDNA.

In the authors' workflow: Reference gene primer amplification gave estimated nucleated cell counts. The assay was immunoSEQ multiplex PCR, and TCRdb's table has in-frame clones only and misses some. From that table come the V and J calls and clone size; the DNA was used to work out D and trimming. The table records more than 30,000 clones, less than 90% of them present only once. This CDR3 spans 14 amino acids. The V gene's germline CDR1 is MNHEY and CDR2 SVGAGI. V was shortened by 7 bases and J by 2 bases, with 15 bases between the two germline ends. The receptor was derived from a woman older than 75 with active or convalescent COVID-19. The rearrangement links TRBV6-5 to TRBJ2-7; TRBD1 is a possible D gene (5 bases). Input material: peripheral blood. The CDR3: CASTEGASPYEQYF. DNA for the CDR3: TGTGCCAGCACCGAAGGGGCTTCGCCCTACGAGCAGTACTTC.